A single sample is the source of the 6 T cell receptor beta chains below, sequenced in a study of blood T cell repertoires in COVID-19. Only in-frame clones appear in the TCRdb table, and some are missing; sequencing was by immunoSEQ multiplex PCR. The repertoire has 160,000 or so clones, roughly 84% of them found once; the top ten carry 15% to 20%. Input material: PBMCs or T cells enriched from blood (not recorded which). These TCRs come from a man between 60 and 70 years old who had recovered from COVID-19.

The rearrangement uses TRBV5-8 and TRBJ1-1, with TRBD1 matching over 9 bases. J lost 2 bases, V lost 4 bases, and 6 bases had no gene match. This CDR3 is built from 15 residues. The germline gives CDR1 SGHTS, CDR2 YDEGEE. DNA of the CDR3: TGTGCCAGCAGCACAGGACAGGGGCTAAACACTGAAGCTTTCTTT. Translating gives CASSTGQGLNTEAFF.

In this sample, this clone turned up a few times. The V gene is TRBV7-3, the J gene TRBJ1-6, with 9 positions matching TRBD1. The V and J ends lost 5 bases and 9 bases, in that order; junction bases with no gene match: 8. CDR3 length: 15 amino acids. The germline CDR1 and CDR2 sequences are SGHTA and FQGTGA. CDR3 bases: TGTGCCAGCAGCCCCAACAGGGGGCAAGGTTCACCCCTCCACTTT. Translation gives CASSPNRGQGSPLHF.

This clone turned up a few times. The gene calls are TRBV4-1 and TRBJ1-1, with D possibly matching TRBD1 (6 bases). This CDR3 is built from 16 residues. Germline V gene sequence: CDR1 MGHRA, CDR2 YSYEKL. Trimming removed 2 bases from V and 1 base from J, with 14 bases in between. CDR3 protein: CASSQIGGAPNTEAFF. The DNA of the CDR3 is TGCGCCAGCAGCCAAATTGGGGGCGCCCCGAACACTGAAGCTTTCTTT.

The gene calls are TRBV5-1 and TRBJ1-2; TRBD1 agrees at 7 bases. This CDR3 is built from 15 residues. J lost 4 bases, V lost 4 bases, and 10 bases had no gene match. The germline V gene has CDR1 SGHRS and CDR2 YFSETQ. The CDR3 spells CASSGERGLSYGYTF. In nucleotides, the CDR3 is TGCGCCAGCAGCGGCGAAAGGGGGCTGAGCTATGGCTACACCTTC.

The V call is TRBV30, the J call TRBJ2-2, with D possibly TRBD1 on 6 matching bases. The CDR3 length is 12 residues. V shed 2 bases and J shed 7 bases, with 8 bases lying between them. The germline gives CDR1 GTSNPN, CDR2 SVGIG (reference sequence). Written as DNA, the CDR3 is TGTGCCTGGAGTTACAGGGTCGGGGAGCTGTTTTTT. Its protein is CAWSYRVGELFF.

The J gene is TRBJ1-4, the V gene TRBV11-2; D is unclear. This CDR3 contains 15 residues. CDR1 SGHAT and CDR2 FQNNGV come from the germline V gene. Between the trimmed V and J ends, which lost 1 base and 5 bases, there was a span of 11 bases. CDR3 loop: CASSLGIRSNEKLFF. CDR3 DNA sequence: TGTGCCAGCAGCTTAGGTATCAGGTCGAATGAAAAACTGTTTTTT.